This T cell receptor (beta chain) was captured in a study of blood T cell repertoires in COVID-19. Germline CDR1 is MGHRA and CDR2 is YSYEKL. This CDR3 is 13 amino acids long. Trimming stripped 11 bases from V and 2 bases from J, with 12 bases between. This table comes from immunoSEQ multiplex PCR, and its TCRdb copy is limited to in-frame clones, with some not included. The data hold 300,000 to 450,000 clones, with roughly 85% observed a single time. The sequenced sample consisted of peripheral blood. The sequence was collected from a woman aged 18-29 years with acute or convalescent COVID-19. The J gene is TRBJ1-4, the V gene TRBV4-1; D perhaps matches TRBD1 (5 bases). The CDR3 loop reads CAGSRGTNEKLFF. The DNA of the CDR3 is TGCGCCGGGTCCCGGGGGACTAATGAAAAACTGTTTTTT.